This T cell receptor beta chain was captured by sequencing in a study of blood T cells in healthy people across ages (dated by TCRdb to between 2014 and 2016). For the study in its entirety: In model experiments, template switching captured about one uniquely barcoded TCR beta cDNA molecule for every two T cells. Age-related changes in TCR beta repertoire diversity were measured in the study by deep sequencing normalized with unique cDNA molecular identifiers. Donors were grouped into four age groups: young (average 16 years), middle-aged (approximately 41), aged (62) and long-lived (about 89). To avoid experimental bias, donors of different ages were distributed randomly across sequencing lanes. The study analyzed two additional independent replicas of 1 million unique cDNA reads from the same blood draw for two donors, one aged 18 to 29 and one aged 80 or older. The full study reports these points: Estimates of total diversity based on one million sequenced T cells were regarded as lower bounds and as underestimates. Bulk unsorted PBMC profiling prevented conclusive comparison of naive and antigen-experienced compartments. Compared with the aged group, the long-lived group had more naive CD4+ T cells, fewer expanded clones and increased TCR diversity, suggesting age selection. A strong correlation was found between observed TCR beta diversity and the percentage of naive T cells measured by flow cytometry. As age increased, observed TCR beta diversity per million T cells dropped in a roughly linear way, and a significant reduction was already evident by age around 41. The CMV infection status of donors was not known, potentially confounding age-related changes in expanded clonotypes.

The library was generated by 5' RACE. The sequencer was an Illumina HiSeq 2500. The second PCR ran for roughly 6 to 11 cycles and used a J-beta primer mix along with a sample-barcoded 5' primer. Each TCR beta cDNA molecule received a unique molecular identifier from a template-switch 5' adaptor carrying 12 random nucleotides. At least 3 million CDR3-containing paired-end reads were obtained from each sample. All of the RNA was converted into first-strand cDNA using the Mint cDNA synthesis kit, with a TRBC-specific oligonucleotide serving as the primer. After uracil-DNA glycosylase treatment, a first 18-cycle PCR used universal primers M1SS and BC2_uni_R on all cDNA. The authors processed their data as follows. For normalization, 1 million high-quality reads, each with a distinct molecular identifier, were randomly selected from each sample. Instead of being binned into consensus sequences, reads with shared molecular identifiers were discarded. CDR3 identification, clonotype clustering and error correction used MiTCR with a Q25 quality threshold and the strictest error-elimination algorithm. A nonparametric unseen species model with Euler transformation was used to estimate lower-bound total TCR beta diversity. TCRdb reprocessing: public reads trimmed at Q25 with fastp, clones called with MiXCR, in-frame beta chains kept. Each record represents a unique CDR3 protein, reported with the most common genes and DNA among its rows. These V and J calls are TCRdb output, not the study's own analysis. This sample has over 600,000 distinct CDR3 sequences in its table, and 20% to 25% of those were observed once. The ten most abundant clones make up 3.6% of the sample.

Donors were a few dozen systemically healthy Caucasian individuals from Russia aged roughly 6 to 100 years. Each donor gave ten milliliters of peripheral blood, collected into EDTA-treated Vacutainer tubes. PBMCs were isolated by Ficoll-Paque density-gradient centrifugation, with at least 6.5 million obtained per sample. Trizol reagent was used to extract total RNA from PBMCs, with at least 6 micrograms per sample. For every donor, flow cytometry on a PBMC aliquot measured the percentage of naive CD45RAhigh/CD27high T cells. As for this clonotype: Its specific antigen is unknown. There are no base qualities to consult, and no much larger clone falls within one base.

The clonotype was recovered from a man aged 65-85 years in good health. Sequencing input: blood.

The CDR3 protein sequence reads: CASSVTTVGTGELFF. The DNA reads as follows: TGCGCCAGCAGCGTAACAACGGTGGGGACCGGGGAGCTGTTTTTT. The chain joins TRBV5-1 to TRBJ2-2; there is no confident call for the D gene. CDR1 and CDR2, per the germline V gene, are SGHRS and YFSETQ. Trimming at the junction amounts to 4 bases on V and 5 bases on J, and the germline ends lie 15 bases apart. The CDR3 runs 15 amino acids, cysteine and phenylalanine included. The entry retains the CDR3 DNA only, 45 bases that are in frame from base 1.